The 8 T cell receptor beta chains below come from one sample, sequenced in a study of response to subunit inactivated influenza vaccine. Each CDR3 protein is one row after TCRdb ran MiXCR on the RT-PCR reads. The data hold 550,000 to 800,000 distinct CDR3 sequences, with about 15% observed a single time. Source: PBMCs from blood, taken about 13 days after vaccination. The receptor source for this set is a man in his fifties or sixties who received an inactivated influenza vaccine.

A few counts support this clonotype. DNA of the CDR3: TGTGCCAGCAGCCCGTCGAGGACTAGCGATGAGCAGTTCTTC. Amino acid sequence: CASSPSRTSDEQFF. This chain links TRBV7-2 with TRBJ2-1; 9 bases agree with TRBD2. The CDR3 length is 14 residues. The V segment lost 5 bases and the J segment 8 bases; nucleotides outside the gene matches: 7. Germline V CDR1 and CDR2: SGHTA, FQGNSA.

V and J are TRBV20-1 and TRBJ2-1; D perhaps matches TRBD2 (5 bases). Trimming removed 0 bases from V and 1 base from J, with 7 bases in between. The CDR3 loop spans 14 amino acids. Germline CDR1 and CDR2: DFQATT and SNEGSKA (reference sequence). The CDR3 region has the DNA TGCAGTGCTAGAGACCCGGGGTCCTACAATGAGCAGTTCTTC. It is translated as CSARDPGSYNEQFF.

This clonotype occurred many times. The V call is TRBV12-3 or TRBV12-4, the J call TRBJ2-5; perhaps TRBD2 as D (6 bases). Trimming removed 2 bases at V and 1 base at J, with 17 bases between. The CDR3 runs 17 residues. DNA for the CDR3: TGTGCCAGCAGTTTAAGTATATTCCGGAGGGGCCAAGAGACCCAGTACTTC. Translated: CASSLSIFRRGQETQYF.

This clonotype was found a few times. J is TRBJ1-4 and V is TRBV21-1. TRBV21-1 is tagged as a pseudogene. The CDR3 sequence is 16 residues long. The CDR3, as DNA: TGTGCCAGCAGCGCTCGGAGCCGGCTGAATTATGAAAAACTGTTTTTT. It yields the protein CASSARSRLNYEKLFF.

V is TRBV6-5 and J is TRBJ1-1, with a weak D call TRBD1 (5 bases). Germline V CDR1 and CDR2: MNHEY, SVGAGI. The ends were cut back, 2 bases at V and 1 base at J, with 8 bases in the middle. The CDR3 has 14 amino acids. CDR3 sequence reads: CASSYRGWNTEAFF. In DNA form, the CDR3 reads TGTGCCAGCAGTTACCGGGGGTGGAACACTGAAGCTTTCTTT.

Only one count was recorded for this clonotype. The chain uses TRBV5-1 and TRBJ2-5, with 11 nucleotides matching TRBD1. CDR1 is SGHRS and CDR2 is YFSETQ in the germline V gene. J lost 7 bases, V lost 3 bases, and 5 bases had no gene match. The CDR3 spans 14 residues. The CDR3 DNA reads TGCGCCAGCAGCTGGGGACAGGGGGAAGGGACCCAGTACTTC. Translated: CASSWGQGEGTQYF.

The CDR3 DNA sequence: TGTGCCAGCAGTTACTCTGAAGACCGAGGGCCCCAGCATTTT. This translates into CASSYSEDRGPQHF. The V gene is TRBV6-5, the J gene TRBJ1-5; D is uncertain. Germline V gene data show CDR1 as MNHEY and CDR2 as SVGAGI. The CDR3 loop spans 14 amino acids. V gave up 0 bases and J gave up 9 bases, with 12 bases separating them.

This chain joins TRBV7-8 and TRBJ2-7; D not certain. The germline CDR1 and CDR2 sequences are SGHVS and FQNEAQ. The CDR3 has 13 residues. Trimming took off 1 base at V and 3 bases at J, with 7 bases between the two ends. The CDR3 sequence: CASSLVARYEQYF. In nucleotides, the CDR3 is TGTGCCAGCAGCTTAGTGGCACGCTACGAGCAGTACTTC.